Described below is a single T cell receptor (beta chain) sequence and its context. CDR3 length: 14 residues. CDR1 and CDR2 (germline): SEHNR, FQNEAQ (reference sequence). Trimming left V 2 bases short and J 0 bases short, with 8 bases between. Here immunoSEQ multiplex PCR was the method, and the copy in TCRdb shows in-frame clones only, minus some. The sample has tens of thousands of clones; roughly 90% are singletons. These data come from a study of T cell responses to AZD1222 COVID-19 vaccine. This chain joins TRBV7-9 and TRBJ2-7; the D gene is possibly TRBD1 (5 bases). The sequences come from peripheral blood, collected on day 0 of AZD1222 vaccination. The TCR originated in an adult in good health. The CDR3 DNA reads as TGTGCCAGCAGCTTACAGGGAAACTCCTACGAGCAGTACTTC. Its translation is CASSLQGNSYEQYF.